One sample yielded the 21 T cell receptor beta chains listed below, sequenced in a study of blood T cell repertoires in COVID-19. Assay: immunoSEQ multiplex PCR; the TCRdb copy retains only in-frame clones and omits some. The sample holds over 130,000 clones, more than 80% seen once. Specimen: peripheral blood. All receptors derive from a woman older than 75 with acute or convalescent COVID-19.

This chain links TRBV19 with TRBJ1-2, with a tentative D call TRBD1 (6 bases). The V and J ends lost 3 bases and 4 bases respectively, with 18 bases between them. Germline assignment: CDR1 LNHDA and CDR2 SQIVND (reference sequence). The CDR3 is 16 amino acids. This chain's CDR3 is CASSMGQGLDFYGYTF. In nucleotides, the CDR3 is TGTGCCAGTAGTATGGGGCAGGGGTTAGACTTCTATGGCTACACCTTC.

In its sample, this clone was seen a few times. This rearrangement joins TRBV19 to TRBJ2-1, with TRBD2 matching 16 bases. Germline V gene sequence: CDR1 LNHDA, CDR2 SQIVND (reference sequence). CDR3 length: 15 residues. The V segment lost 7 bases and the J segment 9 bases; nucleotides outside the gene matches: 6. CDR3 amino acids: CASMGLAGGPGEQFF. The CDR3 nucleotides read TGTGCCAGTATGGGACTAGCGGGGGGGCCCGGTGAGCAGTTCTTC.

This clone was detected only a few times. This chain connects TRBV7-2 to TRBJ1-4; unclear D gene. Germline values: CDR1 SGHTA, CDR2 FQGNSA. The V end was cut by 2 bases, the J end by 0 bases, with 7 bases between. The CDR3 is made up of 15 amino acids. The CDR3 reads CASSLQAATNEKLFF. The DNA of the CDR3 is TGTGCCAGCAGCTTACAGGCTGCAACTAATGAAAAACTGTTTTTT.

The chain recombines TRBV24-1 with TRBJ1-5; TRBD1 is a possible D gene (5 bases). The V gene lost 3 bases and the J gene lost 3 bases, with 8 bases spanning the gap. The V gene's germline CDR1 is KGHDR and CDR2 SFDVKD. This CDR3 spans 14 amino acids. In nucleotides, the CDR3 is TGTGCCACCAGTGATGCCAGGGACAATCAGCCCCAGCATTTT. It is translated as CATSDARDNQPQHF.

The chain carries TRBV18 and TRBJ1-1; the match to TRBD1 covers 7 bases. The trim removed 8 bases at V and 3 bases at J, leaving 6 bases unmatched. CDR3 length equals 13 residues. The germline V gene has CDR1 KGHSH and CDR2 LQKENI. The CDR3 region is CASTRTGDTEAFF. DNA for the CDR3: TGTGCCAGCACGCGAACAGGGGACACTGAAGCTTTCTTT. The variable domain in full, completed from reference TRBV18 and TRBJ1-1, reads NAGVMQNPRHLVRRRGQEARLRCSPMKGHSHVYWYRQLPEEGLKFMVYLQKENIIDESGMPKERFSAEFPKEGPSILRIQQVVRGDSAAYFCASTRTGDTEAFFGQGTRLTVV.

The chain recombines TRBV19 with TRBJ1-5; TRBD1 agrees at 7 bases. CDR1 and CDR2 from the germline V gene are LNHDA and SQIVND (reference sequence). V lost 4 bases to trimming and J lost 5 bases; unmatched junction nucleotides: 8. CDR3 length equals 15 residues. Here the CDR3 reads CASSNDRVEYQPQHF. For the CDR3, the DNA is TGTGCCAGTAGTAACGACAGGGTAGAGTATCAGCCCCAGCATTTT.

The chain recombines TRBV5-4 with TRBJ2-5; TRBD2 aligns across 8 bases. With 4 bases clipped from V and 7 bases from J, the junction kept 12 bases outside the gene matches. CDR3 length: 15 amino acids. Germline CDR1 and CDR2: SGHNT and YYREEE (reference sequence). DNA of the CDR3: TGTGCCAGCAGCCTAACCCGGACTAGCACGACGACCCAGTACTTC. Translation: CASSLTRTSTTTQYF.

The chain couples TRBV5-8 to TRBJ2-7, with D possibly TRBD2 on 6 matching bases. Trimming removed 6 bases from V and 7 bases from J, with 20 bases in between. Germline V gene data show CDR1 as SGHTS and CDR2 as YDEGEE. The CDR3 runs to 14 residues. This CDR3 is CASNKRNGAGEQYF. CDR3 in DNA: TGTGCCAGCAATAAACGGAACGGGGCGGGAGAGCAGTACTTC.

V usage is TRBV5-1 and J usage is TRBJ2-7; TRBD2 matches at 11 bases. CDR1 is SGHRS and CDR2 is YFSETQ in the germline V gene. The CDR3 is 16 amino acids. V shed 0 bases and J 2 bases; nucleotides not matched to a gene: 4. This CDR3 reads CASSLASGGPTYEQYF. The CDR3 DNA is TGCGCCAGCAGCTTGGCTAGCGGGGGGCCTACCTACGAGCAGTACTTC.

This clone was seen just once. J is TRBJ2-7 and V is TRBV19; weak D call: TRBD1 (6 bases). V was cut by 6 bases and J by 7 bases, with 13 bases left in between. The V gene's germline CDR1 is LNHDA and CDR2 SQIVND (reference sequence). The CDR3 has 12 amino acids. The chain's CDR3 is CASSLRDKEQYF. For the CDR3, the DNA is TGTGCCAGTAGCCTCCGGGACAAGGAGCAGTACTTC.

V is TRBV6-7 and J is TRBJ2-5; 7 bases line up with TRBD2. Being an ORF, TRBV6-7 has a function that is uncertain. This CDR3 is 12 amino acids long. V dropped 11 bases and J dropped 1; count of bases not matched to a gene: 4. In DNA, the CDR3 is TGTGCCTCTAGCGGCAGCCAAGAGACCCAGTACTTC. Its translation is CASSGSQETQYF.

The J gene is TRBJ1-3, the V gene TRBV5-1; 8 positions match TRBD1. V trimming: 1 base; J trimming: 3 bases; junction bases outside the gene matches: 3. In germline, CDR1 is SGHRS, CDR2 YFSETQ. This CDR3 contains 15 residues. The CDR3 loop reads CASSLTGGLGNTIYF. In DNA, the CDR3 is TGCGCCAGCAGCTTGACAGGGGGGCTTGGAAACACCATATATTTT.

This rearrangement joins TRBV4-3 to TRBJ2-3; 11 positions match TRBD2. Germline V gene data show CDR1 as LGHNA and CDR2 as YSLEER. The junction had 17 bases not matched to a gene; V was cut back by 3 bases and J by 0 bases. This CDR3 contains 21 residues. CDR3 protein: CASSHSSGGPSLLSSTDTQYF. CDR3 bases: TGCGCCAGCAGCCATTCTAGCGGGGGGCCTTCCTTACTCTCCAGCACAGATACGCAGTATTTT.

As for this clone: This specimen includes other DNA sequences encoding the same CDR3. The chain carries TRBV29-1 and TRBJ1-1; 7 positions agree with TRBD1. Per the germline V gene, CDR1 is SQVTM and CDR2 is ANQGSEA. The CDR3 has 12 residues. V lost 4 bases, J lost 1 base, and 0 bases stayed unmatched. The DNA for the CDR3 is TGCAGCGTTGGACAGGGGAACACTGAAGCTTTCTTT. Its translation: CSVGQGNTEAFF.

The CDR3 DNA reads as TGTGCCAGCAGCCAAGGAGGGCAGGGGTACACAGATACGCAGTATTTT. This sequence encodes CASSQGGQGYTDTQYF. The chain is built from TRBV4-2 and TRBJ2-3; D perhaps matches TRBD1 (6 bases). The CDR3 runs to 16 residues. Per germline, CDR1 LGHNA and CDR2 YNFKEQ. V was shortened by 1 base and J by 2 bases, with 13 bases between the two germline ends.

The chain has TRBV5-1 and TRBJ1-4, with 7 bases aligning to TRBD1. CDR3 size: 17 residues. V dropped 4 bases and J dropped 2; count of bases not matched to a gene: 11. In germline, CDR1 is SGHRS, CDR2 YFSETQ. CDR3 bases: TGCGCCAGCAGCCCCGAGGGGGCGAGGTCTACTAATGAAAAACTGTTTTTT. Translating gives CASSPEGARSTNEKLFF.

The chain employs TRBV30 and TRBJ1-1; TRBD1 is a possible D gene (6 bases). Trimming cost V 4 bases and J 0 bases, with 9 bases left between them. Germline lookup yields CDR1 GTSNPN and CDR2 SVGIG (reference sequence). The CDR3 extends over 13 amino acids. CDR3 bases: TGTGCCTGGAACAGGGACATGAACACTGAAGCTTTCTTT. Its translation: CAWNRDMNTEAFF.

The chain employs TRBV5-1 and TRBJ1-6; 7 nucleotides align to TRBD1. V was pared by 0 bases and J by 7 bases, with 10 bases of the junction left unmatched. This CDR3 region has 17 residues. Germline V gene data show CDR1 as SGHRS and CDR2 as YFSETQ. CDR3 coding DNA: TGCGCCAGCAGCTTGGGTACGACAGGGAAATTCAATTCACCCCTCCACTTT. It yields the protein CASSLGTTGKFNSPLHF.

V gene TRBV4-2 combines with J gene TRBJ2-5; 7 nucleotides agree with TRBD2. J lost 3 bases, V lost 1 base, and 5 bases had no gene match. Germline lookup yields CDR1 LGHNA and CDR2 YNFKEQ. The CDR3 runs to 15 residues. CDR3 sequence reads: CASSQVGRGEETQYF. CDR3 sequence (DNA): TGTGCCAGCAGCCAAGTCGGACGGGGGGAAGAGACCCAGTACTTC.

The chain joins TRBV7-2 to TRBJ1-2; the D gene is possibly TRBD1 (6 bases). Trimming cost V 5 bases and J 5 bases, with 21 bases left between them. The CDR3 totals 16 residues. Germline assignment: CDR1 SGHTA and CDR2 FQGNSA. In DNA form, the CDR3 reads TGTGCCAGCAGCCCACTCACCGAAGACAGGAATTATGGCTACACCTTC. This sequence encodes CASSPLTEDRNYGYTF.

The chain links TRBV9 to TRBJ1-1, with D maybe TRBD1 (6 bases). From germline, CDR1 is SGDLS and CDR2 YYNGEE. The CDR3 covers 13 residues. V lost 4 bases and J 1 base, leaving 8 bases between the germline ends. CDR3 DNA: TGTGCCAGCAGCCAGACAGGGAACACTGAAGCTTTCTTT. Translated, it gives CASSQTGNTEAFF.